A selection of T cell receptor beta chains follows, all from one sample in a study of T-cell reconstitution after alpha-beta-depleted transplantation in children. TCRdb re-analysed the PCR reads in MiXCR, keeping a single row per CDR3 protein. The table shows 250,000 or so distinct CDR3 sequences, with more than 20% occurring only once. This material consisted of PBMCs, mostly from graft donor cells, taken 360 days after TCRalphabeta/CD19-depleted stem cell transplant. These receptors originate from a female patient younger than 10 who had a stem cell transplant for congenital amegakaryocytic thrombocytopenia, so the T cells may come from the graft donor. The CDR3 runs from the conserved cysteine through the conserved F or W. D genes are given only for firm matches. Expanded clones get a size class; other rows say once, few or many, or leave the size out.

>.|TRBJ2-6|.|TRBV6-1
TGTGCCAGCAGTGAGTTATCTGGGGCCAACGTCCTGACTTTC
CASSELSGANVLTF
>few|TRBJ2-2|.|TRBV6-5
TGTGCCAGCAGTTCAACCGGGACCCAGGACACCGGGGAGCTGTTTTTT
CASSSTGTQDTGELFF
>many|TRBJ2-3|TRBD2|TRBV29-1
TGCAGCGTTGTCCCCTTTACGCCGGGACTAGCGGTTACAAGCACAGATACGCAGTATTTT
CSVVPFTPGLAVTSTDTQYF
>many|TRBJ2-5|.|TRBV12-3/TRBV12-4
TGTGCCAGCAGTTTTGGCAGCCAAGAGACCCAGTACTTC
CASSFGSQETQYF
>.|TRBJ2-6|TRBD1|TRBV7-9
TGTGCCAGCAGCCCAGGACAGGGGACCTCTGGGGCCAACGTCCTGACTTTC
CASSPGQGTSGANVLTF
>few|TRBJ2-7|TRBD1|TRBV7-6
TGTGCCAGCAGCTTAAAGGTCGCAGGGGGTGTTTACGAGCAGTACTTC
CASSLKVAGGVYEQYF
>many|TRBJ2-2|TRBD1|TRBV10-3
TGTGCCAGCCGCACAGGGGGCTACGGCACCGGGGAGCTGTTTTTT
CASRTGGYGTGELFF
>.|TRBJ2-5|.|TRBV12-3/TRBV12-4
TGTGCCAGCAGTTTTTGGCCACCTAAACCGGAGACCCAGTACTTC
CASSFWPPKPETQYF
>few|TRBJ2-3|TRBD2|TRBV20-1
TGCAGTGCAACTCTAGCGGAGAACACAGATACGCAGTATTTT
CSATLAENTDTQYF
>.|TRBJ2-2|TRBD1|TRBV6-1
TGTGCCAGCAGTCAGCGACAGGGGCGACCGAACACCGGGGAGCTGTTTTTT
CASSQRQGRPNTGELFF
>few|TRBJ2-3|TRBD1|TRBV28
TGTGCCAGCAGTCCCGGGACAGGGGACACAGATACGCAGTATTTT
CASSPGTGDTDTQYF
>few|TRBJ2-3|.|TRBV5-1
TGCGCCAGCAGCTTGGTTCGGGCTAGCACAGATACGCAGTATTTT
CASSLVRASTDTQYF
>.|TRBJ1-2|.|TRBV5-1
TGCGCCAGCAGCTCGCCCCCAGCTAACTATGGCTACACCTTC
CASSSPPANYGYTF
>.|TRBJ2-5|.|TRBV28
TGTGCCAGCAGTAACGGTGGGCAACCAGAGACCCAGTACTTC
CASSNGGQPETQYF
>.|TRBJ2-7|TRBD1|TRBV28
TGTGCCAGCAGGGAAACAGGGGCATTCACCTACGAGCAGTACTTC
CASRETGAFTYEQYF
>.|TRBJ1-1|.|TRBV12-3/TRBV12-4
TGTGCCACCCAGACCGACGCCCTGAACACTGAAGCTTTCTTT
CATQTDALNTEAFF
>.|TRBJ2-7|.|TRBV25-1
TGTGCCAGCAGTGAACTCCGCAGGTCCGAGCAGTACTTC
CASSELRRSEQYF
>.|TRBJ2-2|TRBD2|TRBV2
TGTGCCAGCAGGGTGGGGGGGAGCACCGGGGAGCTGTTTTTT
CASRVGGSTGELFF
>.|TRBJ1-4|TRBD1|TRBV10-3
TGTGCCATCGGGTCCGGACAGGTTAATGAAAAACTGTTTTTT
CAIGSGQVNEKLFF
>.|TRBJ2-4|TRBD1|TRBV19
TGTGCCAGTAGTATAACGACAGGGGGAAACATTCAGTACTTC
CASSITTGGNIQYF
>.|TRBJ2-5|.|TRBV20-1
TGCAGTGCTAGAGATCCGGCGGGATGGGAAGAGACCCAGTACTTC
CSARDPAGWEETQYF
>few|TRBJ2-7|.|TRBV5-5
TGTGCCAGCAGCTTGTTGACGACCGACGAGCAGTACTTC
CASSLLTTDEQYF
>.|TRBJ2-1|TRBD2|TRBV12-3/TRBV12-4
TGTGCCAGCAGCGCGGGGGTGGCATACAATGAGCAGTTCTTC
CASSAGVAYNEQFF
>many|TRBJ2-5|.|TRBV5-5
TGTGCCAGCAGCAACATTGGTTTTGAGACCCAGTACTTC
CASSNIGFETQYF
>.|TRBJ2-7|TRBD1|TRBV12-3/TRBV12-4
TGTGCCAGCAGCCCAAGGACAGGGGGGATCTACGAGCAGTACTTC
CASSPRTGGIYEQYF
>.|TRBJ2-7|TRBD1|TRBV28
TGTGCCAGCAGCGAACACAGGGGGCCCTACGAGCAGTACTTC
CASSEHRGPYEQYF
>few|TRBJ2-6|TRBD1|TRBV24-1
TGTGCCACCCCAGACAGGGGCCCCTGCTCTGGGGCCAACGTCCTGACTTTC
CATPDRGPCSGANVLTF
>many|TRBJ2-3|TRBD2|TRBV12-3/TRBV12-4
TGTGCCAGCCATAGCGGGGGGCAGAGCACAGATACGCAGTATTTT
CASHSGGQSTDTQYF
>.|TRBJ2-1|TRBD2|TRBV20-1
TGCAGTGCTAGGACTAGCGGGGGGGCCCCCAATGAGCAGTTCTTC
CSARTSGGAPNEQFF
>.|TRBJ1-5|.|TRBV20-1
TGCAGTGCTAGATCCTACCGGGCCGAGCCCCAGCATTTT
CSARSYRAEPQHF
>few|TRBJ2-7|TRBD2|TRBV29-1
TGCAGCGCGACGACTAGCGGGGACTACGAGCGGTACTTC
CSATTSGDYERYF
>.|TRBJ2-7|.|TRBV7-2
TGTGCCAGCAGTCGACACCCTCCGGGACAACTTGGCGAGCAGTACTTC
CASSRHPPGQLGEQYF
>.|TRBJ2-7|TRBD2|TRBV18
TGTGCCAGCCGGACTAGTGGGACCTCCTACGAGCAGTACTTC
CASRTSGTSYEQYF
>many|TRBJ2-3|TRBD1|TRBV5-1
TGCGCCAGCAGCTTGGATGGACAGGGGGCAGATACGCAGTATTTT
CASSLDGQGADTQYF
>.|TRBJ2-1|TRBD2|TRBV20-1
TGCAGTGCTAGAGAGGGTGGGAGGGTTTACAATGAGCAGTTCTTC
CSAREGGRVYNEQFF
>.|TRBJ2-7|TRBD2|TRBV9
TGTGCCAGCAGCGAGAATAGCGGGGGCGTCCCTCACGAGCAGTACTTC
CASSENSGGVPHEQYF
>.|TRBJ2-2|.|TRBV20-1
TGCAGTGCCAGCACCGGAGGGGGCGACACCGGGGAGCTGTTTTTT
CSASTGGGDTGELFF
>.|TRBJ2-2|.|TRBV9
TGTGCTAGCATGGGGTGGGACACCGGGGAGCTGTTTTTT
CASMGWDTGELFF
>.|TRBJ2-3|TRBD2|TRBV12-3/TRBV12-4
TGTGCCAGCAGTGAGACTAGCGGGGGGCCCACAGATACGCAGTATTTT
CASSETSGGPTDTQYF
>few|TRBJ2-3|.|TRBV10-3
TGTGCCATCAGTGAGTCAAGGAATCGTGGAGATACGCAGTATTTT
CAISESRNRGDTQYF
>.|TRBJ2-7|TRBD2|TRBV6-2/TRBV6-3
TGTGCCAGCAGTCGACGACTAGCGGGAGGGGCCTACGAGCAGTACTTC
CASSRRLAGGAYEQYF
>few|TRBJ2-3|.|TRBV20-1
TGCAGTGCGGCGCGTTGGGGGGCAGATACGCAGTATTTT
CSAARWGADTQYF
>many|TRBJ2-7|.|TRBV4-2
TGTGCCAGCAGCCAAGATCTTCAAGCCTTTTGGAGCGAGCAGTACTTC
CASSQDLQAFWSEQYF
>.|TRBJ1-2|.|TRBV4-1
TGCGCCAGCAGCCAAGTACGGGGAGACTATGGCTACACCTTC
CASSQVRGDYGYTF
>.|TRBJ1-2|TRBD1|TRBV28
TGTGCCAGCACGACACAGGGGGCATCCTATGGCTACACCTTC
CASTTQGASYGYTF
>.|TRBJ2-6|.|TRBV19
TGTGCCAGTAGTATATTCATCTCTGGGGCCAACGTCCTGACTTTC
CASSIFISGANVLTF
>many|TRBJ1-1|.|TRBV12-3/TRBV12-4
TGTGCCAGCAGTTTGGGAGAAGCTTTCTTT
CASSLGEAFF
>few|TRBJ1-5|.|TRBV6-1
TGTGCCAGCAGTAGGACTTTCAATCAGCCCCAGCATTTT
CASSRTFNQPQHF
>.|TRBJ1-2|.|TRBV10-3
TGTGCCATCAGTGATAGCGTAGCTCCTAACTATGGCTACACCTTC
CAISDSVAPNYGYTF
>.|TRBJ2-7|.|TRBV6-1
TGTGCCAGCAGTGGGTTCCCCTACGAGCAGTACTTC
CASSGFPYEQYF
>.|TRBJ2-1|.|TRBV5-1
TGCGCCAGCAGCTTGGAGAGGCGACTAGAAAACAATGAGCAGTTCTTC
CASSLERRLENNEQFF
>few|TRBJ2-5|.|TRBV20-1
TGCAGTGCTAGCTCGATACGGGGACAGGGGATCCTAGCGGGAAGGGAGACCCAGTACTTC
CSASSIRGQGILAGRETQYF
>.|TRBJ1-5|TRBD1|TRBV11-2
TGTGCCAGCAGCAGCTCGGGACAGGGGTTTCAGCCCCAGCATTTT
CASSSSGQGFQPQHF
>.|TRBJ2-2|.|TRBV12-3/TRBV12-4
TGTGCCAGCAGTCCCCTGCGAACCGGGGAGCTGTTTTTT
CASSPLRTGELFF
>.|TRBJ1-2|.|TRBV12-3/TRBV12-4
TGTGCCAGCACTTTCGGTTCGGTTAGGGGTCATGGCTACACCTTC
CASTFGSVRGHGYTF
>.|TRBJ2-1|.|TRBV9
TGTGCCAGCAGCGACTTTTCGGGGTTTGGCAATGAGCAGTTCTTC
CASSDFSGFGNEQFF
>few|TRBJ2-5|.|TRBV10-2
TGCGCCAGCAGTGAGTCCCTCGAGAGGGTGATGTCCTCACAAGAGACCCAGTACTTC
CASSESLERVMSSQETQYF
>.|TRBJ2-6|.|TRBV6-2/TRBV6-3
TGTGCCAGCAGTTACTTCGGGAACCGACCTCTCTCTGGGGCCAACGTCCTGACTTTC
CASSYFGNRPLSGANVLTF
>.|TRBJ2-3|TRBD2|TRBV12-3/TRBV12-4
TGTGCCAGCAGTTCCGGACTAGCGGGGGCTGGCACAGATACGCAGTATTTT
CASSSGLAGAGTDTQYF
>.|TRBJ2-7|TRBD1|TRBV20-1
TGCAGTGCCTTGGAGATTAGGACAGGGAACTACGAGCAGTACTTC
CSALEIRTGNYEQYF